Below are 3 T cell receptor beta chains sequenced from a single sample in a study of cytomegalovirus exposure and HLA in healthy donors. The PCR contained 60 Vbeta and 13 Jbeta primers. Produced via immunoSEQ multiplex PCR; TCRdb's table is partial and in-frame only. The sample lists around 200,000 clones, about four fifths seen once, with 6% in the top ten. The sample consisted of PBMCs. The receptors here all came from a man aged 35 to 55 in good health and CMV-seropositive.

This sequence joins TRBV10-3 and TRBJ2-1; weak D call: TRBD1 (5 bases). Trimming removed 0 bases at V and 6 bases at J, with 9 bases between. This CDR3 has 14 residues. CDR1 and CDR2 from the germline V gene are ENHRY and SYGVKD. The CDR3 region is CAISESTGTNEQFF. The CDR3 region has the DNA TGTGCCATCAGTGAGTCAACAGGCACCAATGAGCAGTTCTTC.

The chain recombines TRBV11-2 with TRBJ2-1, with TRBD2 matching over 11 bases. Germline CDR1 reads SGHAT; CDR2 reads FQNNGV. The trim removed 7 bases at V and 6 bases at J, leaving 8 bases unmatched. The CDR3 contains 15 residues. The CDR3 sequence is CASTPKLAGANEQFF. DNA of the CDR3: TGTGCCAGCACCCCTAAACTAGCGGGAGCCAATGAGCAGTTCTTC.

V and J are TRBV29-1 and TRBJ1-2; 7 bases align to TRBD1. Germline loops: CDR1 SQVTM, CDR2 ANQGSEA. The J segment lost 7 bases and the V segment lost 4 bases, leaving 6 bases of the junction unmatched. The CDR3 consists of 12 residues. The CDR3: CSVVKGAGGYTF. CDR3 in DNA: TGCAGCGTTGTAAAGGGGGCGGGTGGCTACACCTTC.